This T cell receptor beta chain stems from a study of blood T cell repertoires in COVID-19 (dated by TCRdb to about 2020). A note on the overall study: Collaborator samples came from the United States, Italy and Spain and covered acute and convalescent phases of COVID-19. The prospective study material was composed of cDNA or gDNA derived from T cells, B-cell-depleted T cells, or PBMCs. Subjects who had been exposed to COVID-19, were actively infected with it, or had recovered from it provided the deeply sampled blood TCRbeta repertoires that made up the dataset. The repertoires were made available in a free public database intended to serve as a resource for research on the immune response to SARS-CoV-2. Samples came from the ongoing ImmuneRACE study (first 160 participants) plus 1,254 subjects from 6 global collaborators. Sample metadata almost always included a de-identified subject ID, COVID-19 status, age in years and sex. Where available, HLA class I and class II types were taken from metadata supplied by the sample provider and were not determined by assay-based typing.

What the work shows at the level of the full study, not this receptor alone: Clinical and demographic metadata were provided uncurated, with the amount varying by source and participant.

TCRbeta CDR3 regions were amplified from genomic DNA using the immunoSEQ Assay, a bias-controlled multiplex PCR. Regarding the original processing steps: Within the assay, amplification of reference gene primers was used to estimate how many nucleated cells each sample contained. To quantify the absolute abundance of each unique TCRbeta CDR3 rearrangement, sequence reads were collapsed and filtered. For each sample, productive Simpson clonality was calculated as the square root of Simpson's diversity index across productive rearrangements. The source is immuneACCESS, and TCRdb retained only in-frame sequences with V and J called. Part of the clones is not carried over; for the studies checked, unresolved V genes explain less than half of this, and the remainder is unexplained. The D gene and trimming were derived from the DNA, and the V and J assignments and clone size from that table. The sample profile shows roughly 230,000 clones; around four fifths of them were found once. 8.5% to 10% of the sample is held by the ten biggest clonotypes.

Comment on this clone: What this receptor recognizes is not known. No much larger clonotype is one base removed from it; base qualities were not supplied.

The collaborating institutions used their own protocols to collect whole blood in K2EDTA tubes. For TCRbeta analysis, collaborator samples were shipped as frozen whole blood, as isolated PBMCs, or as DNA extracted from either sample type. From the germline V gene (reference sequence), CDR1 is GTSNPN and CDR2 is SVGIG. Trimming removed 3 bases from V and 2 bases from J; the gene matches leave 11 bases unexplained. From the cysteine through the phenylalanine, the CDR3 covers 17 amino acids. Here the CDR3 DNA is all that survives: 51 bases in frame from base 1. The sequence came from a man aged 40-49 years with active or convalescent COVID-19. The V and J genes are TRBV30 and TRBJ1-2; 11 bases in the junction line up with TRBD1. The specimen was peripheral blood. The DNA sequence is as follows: TGTGCCTGGAGCCCCCGGTCCCGGACAGGGGGCAACTATGGCTACACCTTC. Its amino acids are CAWSPRSRTGGNYGYTF.